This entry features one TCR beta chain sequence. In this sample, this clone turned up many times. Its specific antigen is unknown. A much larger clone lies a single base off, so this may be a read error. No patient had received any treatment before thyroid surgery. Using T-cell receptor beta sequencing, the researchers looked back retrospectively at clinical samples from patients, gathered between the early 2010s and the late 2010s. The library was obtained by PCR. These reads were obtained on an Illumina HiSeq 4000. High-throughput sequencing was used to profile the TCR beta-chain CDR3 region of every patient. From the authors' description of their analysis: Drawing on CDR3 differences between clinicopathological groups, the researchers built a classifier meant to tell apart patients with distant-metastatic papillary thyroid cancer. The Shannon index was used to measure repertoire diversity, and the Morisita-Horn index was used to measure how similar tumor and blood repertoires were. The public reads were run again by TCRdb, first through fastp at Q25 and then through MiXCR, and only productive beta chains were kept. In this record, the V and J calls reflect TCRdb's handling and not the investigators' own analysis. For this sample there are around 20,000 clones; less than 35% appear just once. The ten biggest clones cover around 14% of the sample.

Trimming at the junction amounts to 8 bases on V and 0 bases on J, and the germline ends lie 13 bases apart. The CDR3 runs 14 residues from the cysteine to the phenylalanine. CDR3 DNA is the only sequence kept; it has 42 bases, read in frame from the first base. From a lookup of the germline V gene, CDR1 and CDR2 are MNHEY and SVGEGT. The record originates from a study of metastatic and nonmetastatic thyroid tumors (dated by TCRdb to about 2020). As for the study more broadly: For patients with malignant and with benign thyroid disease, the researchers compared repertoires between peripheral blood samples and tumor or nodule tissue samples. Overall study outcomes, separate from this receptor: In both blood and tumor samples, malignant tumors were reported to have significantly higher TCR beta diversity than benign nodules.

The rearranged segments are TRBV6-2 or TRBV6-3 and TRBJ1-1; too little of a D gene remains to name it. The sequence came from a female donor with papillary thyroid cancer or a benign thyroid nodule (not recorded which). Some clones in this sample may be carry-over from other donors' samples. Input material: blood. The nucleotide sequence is TGTGCCAGCCGCGCGCTGATAATGAACACTGAAGCTTTCTTT. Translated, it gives CASRALIMNTEAFF.